The T cell receptor (beta chain) under discussion was sequenced for a study of T-cell reconstitution after alpha-beta-depleted transplantation in children. Study-level results: In patients about two months after transplant, alpha-beta T cells reportedly arose from several hundred expanded graft clones. For some patients, TCRbeta diversity was high at day 60 because of recipient T cells and thymic progenitors that survived. T-cell numbers and diversity one year post-transplant derived largely from freshly generated T cells.

As it was prepared, the TCRbeta library received unique molecular identifiers. MiXCR, run by TCRdb on the PCR reads, gives a single entry per CDR3 protein. The data contain about 980,000 distinct CDR3 sequences, about 29% of them singletons. This clonotype came up a few times. Its antigen is not known. The germline CDR1 and CDR2 sequences are SGHRS and YFSETQ. CDR3 length: 13 residues. Trimming removed 2 bases at V and 0 bases at J, with 5 bases between. J is TRBJ2-5 and V is TRBV5-1; D call uncertain. The sequencing used PBMCs, mostly from graft donor cells, collected 360 days after TCRalphabeta/CD19-depleted stem cell transplant. This clonotype was obtained from a boy younger than two who had a stem cell transplant for SCID, so the T cells may come from the graft donor. CDR3 DNA: TGCGCCAGCAGCTTTTCGAACCAAGAGACCCAGTACTTC. Translating it yields CASSFSNQETQYF.